Below, 4 T cell receptor beta chains from the same sample are listed, as sequenced in a study of blood T cell repertoires in COVID-19. The protocol was immunoSEQ multiplex PCR, while the TCRdb copy is restricted to in-frame clones and leaves out a portion. The sample records more than 85,000 clones, 82% being singletons. The sample consisted of peripheral blood. The receptors here all came from a man at least 80 years old with acute or convalescent COVID-19.

The chain joins TRBV7-6 to TRBJ1-3, with TRBD1 as a possible D gene (5 bases). The CDR3 covers 17 residues. The germline CDR1 and CDR2 sequences are SGHVS and FNYEAQ. The germline V and J ends were trimmed by 4 bases and 0 bases, with 16 bases remaining between them. Here the CDR3 reads CASSSTLAQASGNTIYF. The CDR3 DNA sequence: TGTGCCAGCAGCTCGACCTTAGCACAGGCCTCTGGAAACACCATATATTTT.

The rearrangement uses TRBV4-1 and TRBJ2-7; 8 bases align to TRBD2. This CDR3 contains 18 residues. J gave up 3 bases and V 0 bases, and 13 bases lay outside the gene matches. Germline V gene data show CDR1 as MGHRA and CDR2 as YSYEKL. DNA of the CDR3: TGCGCCAGCAGCCAAGAGGGTAGCGGGGCCAATAAGAACTACGAGCAGTACTTC. Translating gives CASSQEGSGANKNYEQYF.

V and J are TRBV5-4 and TRBJ1-4, with no clear D. This CDR3 contains 14 residues. V was pared by 5 bases and J by 0 bases, with 8 bases between. The germline V gene has CDR1 SGHNT and CDR2 YYREEE (reference sequence). This CDR3 is CASRAEPTNEKLFF. CDR3 sequence (DNA): TGTGCCAGCAGGGCAGAACCAACTAATGAAAAACTGTTTTTT.

This chain joins TRBV10-1 and TRBJ2-5; the D gene is possibly TRBD2 (6 bases). The germline CDR1 and CDR2 sequences are WNHNN and SYGVQD (reference sequence). The CDR3 extends over 16 amino acids. V lost 3 bases and J lost 5, with 19 bases in between. As DNA, the CDR3 is TGCGCCAGCAGTGATCCCCATGCAGCGGGCGTGGAGACCCAGTACTTC. It codes for CASSDPHAAGVETQYF.